The entry below gives a single T cell receptor (beta chain) sequence along with its context. The ends were cut back, 0 bases at V and 1 base at J, with 13 bases in the middle. The CDR3 covers 16 residues. These data belong to a study of blood T cell repertoires in COVID-19. Whole-study context: Samples of COVID-19 (acute and convalescent) were obtained from the United States, Italy and Spain. In each case, the material was cDNA or gDNA derived from T cells, B-cell-depleted T cells, or PBMCs.

The authors' processing: Estimation of nucleated cell counts relied on the amplification of reference gene primers. Only in-frame clones appear in the TCRdb table, and some are missing; sequencing was by immunoSEQ multiplex PCR. The V and J calls and clone size come from that table; D and trimming were worked out from the DNA. The data contain about 160,000 clones, around four fifths of them singletons. The rearrangement uses TRBV5-3 and TRBJ1-2; no clear D gene. TRBV5-3 is annotated as an ORF whose role is uncertain. The sequence was obtained from a woman of 80 years or more with acute or convalescent COVID-19. Sequenced material: peripheral blood. CDR3: CARSLETEPINYGYTF. CDR3 DNA: TGTGCCAGAAGCTTGGAGACGGAGCCGATTAACTATGGCTACACCTTC.